Listed below are T cell receptor beta chains from one sample, sequenced in a study of T cell responses to AZD1222 COVID-19 vaccine. TCRdb's copy holds only in-frame clones and misses some; the assay was immunoSEQ multiplex PCR. The repertoire holds 160,000 or so clones, with about 88% as singletons. Specimen: peripheral blood, collected on day 0 of AZD1222 vaccination. The receptors originated from an adult in good health. Both conserved end residues are part of each CDR3. Each record gives: D gene, J gene, V gene, clone size, CDR3 DNA, CDR3 protein. D genes are given only for firm matches. Clone size is not always given. Where it is, it says once, few, many or a class for expanded clones.

D gene: TRBD1; J gene: TRBJ1-3; V gene: TRBV18; clone size: .; CDR3 DNA: TGTGCCAGCTCCTGGGACAGTAACTCTGGAAACACCATATATTTT; CDR3 protein: CASSWDSNSGNTIYF
D gene: .; J gene: TRBJ1-2; V gene: TRBV30; clone size: .; CDR3 DNA: TGTGCCTGGAGTAGAGGGAGGGGGGACTATGGCTACACCTTC; CDR3 protein: CAWSRGRGDYGYTF
D gene: TRBD2; J gene: TRBJ2-5; V gene: TRBV4-3; clone size: .; CDR3 DNA: TGCGCCAGCAGCCAAGAACGCGGGAGGGGTGGAGGGACCCAGTACTTC; CDR3 protein: CASSQERGRGGGTQYF
D gene: TRBD1; J gene: TRBJ1-4; V gene: TRBV4-3; clone size: .; CDR3 DNA: TGCGCCAGCAGCCAAGAGGCTGGGACAGGGTCTGAAAAACTGTTTTTT; CDR3 protein: CASSQEAGTGSEKLFF
D gene: .; J gene: TRBJ1-2; V gene: TRBV28; clone size: once; CDR3 DNA: TGTGCCAGCAGTTTCCTCGATGGCTACACCTTC; CDR3 protein: CASSFLDGYTF
D gene: TRBD1; J gene: TRBJ2-3; V gene: TRBV29-1; clone size: .; CDR3 DNA: TGCAGCGTAACTAGGGGGACAGGGGGCTGGACAGATACGCAGTATTTT; CDR3 protein: CSVTRGTGGWTDTQYF
D gene: .; J gene: TRBJ2-7; V gene: TRBV28; clone size: .; CDR3 DNA: TGTGCCAGCAGTTTCGTGGGCTACGAGCAGTACTTC; CDR3 protein: CASSFVGYEQYF
D gene: TRBD1; J gene: TRBJ1-1; V gene: TRBV4-2; clone size: .; CDR3 DNA: TGTGCCAGCAGCCACAGACAGGGGATCATGAACACTGAAGCTTTCTTT; CDR3 protein: CASSHRQGIMNTEAFF
D gene: TRBD1; J gene: TRBJ2-2; V gene: TRBV7-3; clone size: .; CDR3 DNA: TGTGCCAGCAGCTCCGACAGGGGGACCGGGGAGCTGTTTTTT; CDR3 protein: CASSSDRGTGELFF
D gene: .; J gene: TRBJ1-2; V gene: TRBV19; clone size: .; CDR3 DNA: TGTGCCACCACCCCCCAGGCTCAGGGAAGTCGAGGCTACACCTTC; CDR3 protein: CATTPQAQGSRGYTF
D gene: .; J gene: TRBJ2-2; V gene: TRBV4-2; clone size: .; CDR3 DNA: TGTGCCAGCAGCCAAGACAGTCAGGATACGGGCACCGGGGAGCTGTTTTTT; CDR3 protein: CASSQDSQDTGTGELFF
D gene: .; J gene: TRBJ1-1; V gene: TRBV6-2/TRBV6-3; clone size: .; CDR3 DNA: TGTGCCAGCAGTTCCCGAGGGGGAAACACTGAAGCTTTCTTT; CDR3 protein: CASSSRGGNTEAFF
D gene: .; J gene: TRBJ1-3; V gene: TRBV4-2; clone size: .; CDR3 DNA: TGTGCCAGCAGCCAAGATCTGAACTCACTAGCTGGAAACACCATATATTTT; CDR3 protein: CASSQDLNSLAGNTIYF
D gene: .; J gene: TRBJ1-2; V gene: TRBV24-1; clone size: .; CDR3 DNA: TGTGCCACCAGTGACTCCTCCCGACTAGGCTATGGCTACACCTTC; CDR3 protein: CATSDSSRLGYGYTF
D gene: .; J gene: TRBJ1-1; V gene: TRBV6-2/TRBV6-3; clone size: .; CDR3 DNA: TGTGCCAGCAGCGACGAGAGGGGTGAAGCTTTCTTT; CDR3 protein: CASSDERGEAFF
D gene: .; J gene: TRBJ2-1; V gene: TRBV7-9; clone size: .; CDR3 DNA: TGTGCCAGCAGCTTAGTCAGGGGCTCTGTCCGCAATGAGCAGTTCTTC; CDR3 protein: CASSLVRGSVRNEQFF
D gene: .; J gene: TRBJ1-2; V gene: TRBV25-1; clone size: .; CDR3 DNA: TGTGCCAGCAGTGCGACGGTAAACTATGGCTACACCTTC; CDR3 protein: CASSATVNYGYTF
D gene: .; J gene: TRBJ2-7; V gene: TRBV18; clone size: .; CDR3 DNA: TGTGCCAGCTCACCACCTGGTCAGGATGCCTACGAGCAGTACTTC; CDR3 protein: CASSPPGQDAYEQYF
D gene: .; J gene: TRBJ2-5; V gene: TRBV7-8; clone size: .; CDR3 DNA: TGTGCCAGCAGCATCCCAGGGGCGGAAGAGACCCAGTACTTC; CDR3 protein: CASSIPGAEETQYF
D gene: TRBD1; J gene: TRBJ2-2; V gene: TRBV5-4; clone size: .; CDR3 DNA: TGTGCCAGCCAGGGGGTCGGGGAGCTGTTTTTT; CDR3 protein: CASQGVGELFF
D gene: TRBD2; J gene: TRBJ2-1; V gene: TRBV24-1; clone size: .; CDR3 DNA: TGTGCCACCTCTAGCGGGAGCGAGTCCTACAATGAGCAGTTCTTC; CDR3 protein: CATSSGSESYNEQFF
D gene: .; J gene: TRBJ2-7; V gene: TRBV30; clone size: .; CDR3 DNA: TGTGCCTGGACCCCATCCCGGACGGTACCCTACGAGCAGTACTTC; CDR3 protein: CAWTPSRTVPYEQYF
D gene: TRBD1; J gene: TRBJ1-1; V gene: TRBV10-3; clone size: .; CDR3 DNA: TGTGCCATCAGTGCTCTACCGGGACAGGGTCGGGACACTGAAGCTTTCTTT; CDR3 protein: CAISALPGQGRDTEAFF
D gene: TRBD2; J gene: TRBJ2-1; V gene: TRBV7-9; clone size: .; CDR3 DNA: TGTGCCAGCAGCCCCGTGATAGCGGGGCTGGGGGAGCAGTTCTTC; CDR3 protein: CASSPVIAGLGEQFF
D gene: TRBD1; J gene: TRBJ1-1; V gene: TRBV3-1/TRBV3-2; clone size: .; CDR3 DNA: TGTGCCAGCAGCCGGACAGGGGAAAACACTGAAGCTTTCTTT; CDR3 protein: CASSRTGENTEAFF
D gene: TRBD1; J gene: TRBJ1-6; V gene: TRBV9; clone size: .; CDR3 DNA: TGTGCCAGCAGCGCCGAGGGACAGTGGGATTCACCCCTCCACTTT; CDR3 protein: CASSAEGQWDSPLHF
D gene: .; J gene: TRBJ1-2; V gene: TRBV27; clone size: .; CDR3 DNA: TGTGCCAGCAAGGGGGGATTTGGCTACACCTTC; CDR3 protein: CASKGGFGYTF
D gene: .; J gene: TRBJ1-1; V gene: TRBV6-5; clone size: .; CDR3 DNA: TGTGCCAGCAGGACGACAGCTGAAGCTTTCTTT; CDR3 protein: CASRTTAEAFF
D gene: .; J gene: TRBJ2-2; V gene: TRBV19; clone size: .; CDR3 DNA: TGTGCCAGTAGTAGCGGGACCTTATACGGGGAGCTGTTTTTT; CDR3 protein: CASSSGTLYGELFF
D gene: .; J gene: TRBJ1-4; V gene: TRBV27; clone size: .; CDR3 DNA: TGTGCCAGCAGTTTGACACGGAAAAATGAAAAACTGTTTTTT; CDR3 protein: CASSLTRKNEKLFF
D gene: .; J gene: TRBJ1-2; V gene: TRBV9; clone size: .; CDR3 DNA: TGTGCCAGCAGCGTAGGAACCGGCTCGTCTTATGGCTACACCTTC; CDR3 protein: CASSVGTGSSYGYTF
D gene: TRBD1; J gene: TRBJ1-4; V gene: TRBV7-2; clone size: once; CDR3 DNA: TGTGCCAGCAGCTTAGGGGGACAGGGGTCTAATGAAAAACTGTTTTTT; CDR3 protein: CASSLGGQGSNEKLFF
D gene: .; J gene: TRBJ1-6; V gene: TRBV14; clone size: few; CDR3 DNA: TGTGCCAGCAACATCCAGCTACAATCACCCCTCCACTTT; CDR3 protein: CASNIQLQSPLHF
D gene: .; J gene: TRBJ2-7; V gene: TRBV6-2/TRBV6-3; clone size: .; CDR3 DNA: TGTGCCAGCAGTACCTCGACAGTCTCCTACGAGCAGTACTTC; CDR3 protein: CASSTSTVSYEQYF
D gene: TRBD1; J gene: TRBJ2-5; V gene: TRBV5-4; clone size: few; CDR3 DNA: TGTGCCAGCAGCACACAGGGGGCTGTGGAGACCCAGTACTTC; CDR3 protein: CASSTQGAVETQYF
D gene: .; J gene: TRBJ2-1; V gene: TRBV3-1/TRBV3-2; clone size: few; CDR3 DNA: TGTGCCAGCAGCCAAGATAGGACAGACAATGAGCAGTTCTTC; CDR3 protein: CASSQDRTDNEQFF
D gene: .; J gene: TRBJ2-2; V gene: TRBV30; clone size: .; CDR3 DNA: TGTGCCTGGAGACCTGGGGGTTTCGGGGAGCTGTTTTTT; CDR3 protein: CAWRPGGFGELFF
D gene: TRBD1; J gene: TRBJ2-7; V gene: TRBV18; clone size: .; CDR3 DNA: TGTGCCAGCTCACCACAAAACAGGGGTAGCTCCTACGAGCAGTACTTC; CDR3 protein: CASSPQNRGSSYEQYF
D gene: TRBD2; J gene: TRBJ2-5; V gene: TRBV28; clone size: .; CDR3 DNA: TGTGCCAGCAGTCTAGCGGTCCTGCAAGAGACCCAGTACTTC; CDR3 protein: CASSLAVLQETQYF
D gene: .; J gene: TRBJ1-2; V gene: TRBV5-1; clone size: .; CDR3 DNA: TGCGCCAGCAGCTTGGAGTTGCGGCAGAACTATGGCTACACCTTC; CDR3 protein: CASSLELRQNYGYTF
D gene: .; J gene: TRBJ1-2; V gene: TRBV28; clone size: .; CDR3 DNA: TGTGCCAGCACTAGGGGCAATAACTATGGCTACACCTTC; CDR3 protein: CASTRGNNYGYTF
D gene: .; J gene: TRBJ1-6; V gene: TRBV6-5; clone size: .; CDR3 DNA: TGTGCCAGCACCTCAGGGCTTTCCTCACCCCTCCACTTT; CDR3 protein: CASTSGLSSPLHF
D gene: .; J gene: TRBJ1-1; V gene: TRBV5-8; clone size: .; CDR3 DNA: TGTGCCAGCAGCTTGGGAGGGAACACTGAAGCTTTCTTT; CDR3 protein: CASSLGGNTEAFF
D gene: .; J gene: TRBJ2-7; V gene: TRBV24-1; clone size: .; CDR3 DNA: TGTGCCACCAGTGGGGGAGGAACATTTTACGAGCAGTACTTC; CDR3 protein: CATSGGGTFYEQYF
D gene: TRBD1; J gene: TRBJ1-2; V gene: TRBV5-5; clone size: .; CDR3 DNA: TGTGCCAGCAGCTTGGCGACAGGGAATAACTATGGCTACACCTTC; CDR3 protein: CASSLATGNNYGYTF
D gene: TRBD2; J gene: TRBJ2-7; V gene: TRBV28; clone size: .; CDR3 DNA: TGTGCCAGCAGGACTAGCGGCTCCTACGAGCAGTACTTC; CDR3 protein: CASRTSGSYEQYF
D gene: .; J gene: TRBJ2-3; V gene: TRBV6-1; clone size: .; CDR3 DNA: TGTGCCAGCAGTGACCTCGCAGATACGCAGTATTTT; CDR3 protein: CASSDLADTQYF
D gene: .; J gene: TRBJ2-6; V gene: TRBV7-3; clone size: .; CDR3 DNA: TGTGCCAGCAGCCTGAACTCTGGGGCCAACGTCCTGACTTTC; CDR3 protein: CASSLNSGANVLTF
D gene: .; J gene: TRBJ1-2; V gene: TRBV28; clone size: once; CDR3 DNA: TGTGCCAGCAGTCCGCCGCCTCACCCTATCTATGGCTACACCTTC; CDR3 protein: CASSPPPHPIYGYTF
D gene: .; J gene: TRBJ1-2; V gene: TRBV6-4; clone size: few; CDR3 DNA: TGTGCCAGCAGACACAACAACAACTATGGCTACACCTTC; CDR3 protein: CASRHNNNYGYTF
D gene: TRBD1; J gene: TRBJ2-7; V gene: TRBV9; clone size: .; CDR3 DNA: TGTGCCAGCAGTTTAGGGGGCACTTCCTACGAGCAGTACTTC; CDR3 protein: CASSLGGTSYEQYF
D gene: TRBD1; J gene: TRBJ1-2; V gene: TRBV19; clone size: .; CDR3 DNA: TGTGCCAGTAGCCCGACAGGGCGGAGAGGGAACGGCTACACCTTC; CDR3 protein: CASSPTGRRGNGYTF
D gene: TRBD1; J gene: TRBJ1-2; V gene: TRBV4-2; clone size: .; CDR3 DNA: TGTGCCAGCAGCCAAGTTCGTAGTCGGGACAGCTATTTCAACTATGGCTACACCTTC; CDR3 protein: CASSQVRSRDSYFNYGYTF
D gene: .; J gene: TRBJ1-6; V gene: TRBV27; clone size: .; CDR3 DNA: TGTGCCAGCAGTTTCTCGGTAAATTCACCCCTCCACTTT; CDR3 protein: CASSFSVNSPLHF
D gene: .; J gene: TRBJ2-7; V gene: TRBV11-2; clone size: .; CDR3 DNA: TGTGCCAGCAGCTTAGTCTCGAGGGGCTACGAGCAGTACTTC; CDR3 protein: CASSLVSRGYEQYF
D gene: .; J gene: TRBJ1-5; V gene: TRBV7-6; clone size: .; CDR3 DNA: TGTGCCAGCAGCCCGGACAGTAATAGCAATCAGCCCCAGCATTTT; CDR3 protein: CASSPDSNSNQPQHF
D gene: .; J gene: TRBJ1-4; V gene: TRBV2; clone size: .; CDR3 DNA: TGTGCCAGCAGGAGGGACACCCTTAATGAAAAACTGTTTTTT; CDR3 protein: CASRRDTLNEKLFF